The next 30 T cell receptor beta chains were all read from a single sample in a study of T-cell reconstitution after alpha-beta-depleted transplantation in children. Unique molecular identifiers were incorporated during preparation of the TCRbeta library. TCRdb re-called the PCR reads through MiXCR, storing one row per CDR3 protein. This sample yields around 190,000 distinct CDR3 sequences, of which about 6.6% are seen a single time; approximately 6% belongs to the top ten. The sample in question was PBMCs, obtained before TCRalphabeta/CD19-depleted stem cell transplant. These TCRs come from a boy between 2 and 10 years old with acute lymphoblastic leukemia, due to receive a stem cell transplant.

This clonotype was observed many times. The chain links TRBV28 to TRBJ1-6, with D hard to call. V was shortened by 6 bases and J by 7 bases, with 4 bases between the two germline ends. CDR1 is MDHEN and CDR2 is SYDVKM in the germline V gene. The CDR3 contains 11 residues. The CDR3 here is CASRENSPLHF. The CDR3, as DNA: TGTGCCAGCAGGGAAAATTCACCCCTCCACTTT.

This clonotype was recorded many times. The chain has TRBV14 and TRBJ1-2; no clear D gene. This CDR3 region has 12 residues. Germline-derived CDR1 and CDR2 are SGHDN and FVKESK. Between the trimmed V and J ends, which lost 1 base and 5 bases, there was a span of 5 bases. The CDR3 loop is CASSQGGYGYTF. DNA for the CDR3: TGTGCCAGCAGCCAAGGGGGTTATGGCTACACCTTC.

This clonotype was recorded many times. V is TRBV10-2 and J is TRBJ2-5; D possibly uses TRBD1 or TRBD2 (5 bases each). V lost 10 bases and J lost 0, with 21 bases in between. Germline V gene data show CDR1 as WSHSY and CDR2 as SAAADI. The CDR3 runs to 16 residues. DNA for the CDR3: TGCGCCACCACTGAGGGGCCTGGGCCGTACCAAGAGACCCAGTACTTC. This encodes CATTEGPGPYQETQYF.

The chain employs TRBV18 and TRBJ2-7; D may be TRBD1 (7 bases). Germline V gene sequence: CDR1 KGHSH, CDR2 LQKENI. V was shortened by 1 base and J by 0 bases, with 13 bases between the two germline ends. This CDR3 has 16 amino acids. The CDR3: CASSPRSGGSSYEQYF. Written as DNA, the CDR3 is TGTGCCAGCTCACCACGGTCAGGGGGGAGCTCCTACGAGCAGTACTTC. Full variable domain (remainder filled in from reference TRBV18 and TRBJ2-7): NAGVMQNPRHLVRRRGQEARLRCSPMKGHSHVYWYRQLPEEGLKFMVYLQKENIIDESGMPKERFSAEFPKEGPSILRIQQVVRGDSAAYFCASSPRSGGSSYEQYFGPGTRLTVT.

This clonotype was observed many times. The rearrangement joins TRBV5-1 to TRBJ2-3, with D hard to call. V was clipped by 0 bases and J by 3 bases, with 8 bases between them. From germline, CDR1 is SGHRS and CDR2 YFSETQ. The CDR3 loop spans 14 amino acids. The CDR3, as DNA: TGCGCCAGCAGCTTGGGGGAAACAACAGATACGCAGTATTTT. Its translation is CASSLGETTDTQYF.

The gene calls are TRBV30 and TRBJ2-1; weak D call: TRBD2 (5 bases). The V and J ends lost 3 bases and 9 bases respectively, with 12 bases between them. Germline V CDR1 and CDR2: GTSNPN, SVGIG (reference sequence). The CDR3 is 12 amino acids. The CDR3 sequence is CAWSWTPFEQFF. CDR3 in DNA: TGTGCCTGGAGCTGGACTCCTTTTGAGCAGTTCTTC.

This clonotype came up many times. The rearrangement joins TRBV5-1 to TRBJ2-1; tentatively, D is TRBD1 (6 bases). This CDR3 has 12 amino acids. Germline CDR1 and CDR2: SGHRS and YFSETQ. The V gene lost 0 bases and the J gene lost 9 bases, with 7 bases spanning the gap. The chain's CDR3 is CASSLVGGEQFF. The CDR3 DNA is TGCGCCAGCAGCTTGGTAGGGGGTGAGCAGTTCTTC.

In its sample, this clonotype was seen a few times. This chain connects TRBV5-1 to TRBJ2-4; D not resolved. Germline CDR1 is SGHRS and CDR2 is YFSETQ. Between the trimmed V and J ends, which lost 2 bases and 3 bases, there was a span of 6 bases. This CDR3 has 13 residues. DNA for the CDR3: TGCGCCAGCAGCTTTTGGGACAAAAACATTCAGTACTTC. Translating gives CASSFWDKNIQYF.

Ten or more counts support this clonotype. The rearrangement uses TRBV5-6 and TRBJ2-1; D is possibly TRBD1 (5 bases). The germline V gene has CDR1 SGHDT and CDR2 YYEEEE. CDR3 size: 17 residues. V gave up 7 bases and J gave up 6 bases, with 26 bases separating them. The CDR3 here is CASHARFLGASSNEQFF. The CDR3 nucleotides are TGTGCCAGCCATGCTCGGTTCTTAGGGGCATCTAGCAATGAGCAGTTCTTC.

This clonotype was observed a handful of times. The rearrangement links TRBV7-9 to TRBJ1-4; unclear D gene. Trimming removed 5 bases from V and 0 bases from J, with 10 bases in between. The CDR3 loop spans 15 amino acids. Germline assignment: CDR1 SEHNR and CDR2 FQNEAQ (reference sequence). The CDR3 loop reads CASSPHGATNEKLFF. CDR3 nucleotide sequence: TGTGCCAGCAGCCCACACGGTGCAACTAATGAAAAACTGTTTTTT.

This clonotype has a count of ten or more. The V and J genes are TRBV7-2 and TRBJ2-5; 9 positions match TRBD2. V was clipped by 5 bases and J by 5 bases; unmatched bases: 6. The germline V gene has CDR1 SGHTA and CDR2 FQGNSA. The CDR3 runs to 14 residues. The CDR3 sequence: CASSPGLAGETQYF. The CDR3 DNA reads TGTGCCAGCAGCCCGGGACTAGCAGGGGAGACCCAGTACTTC.

The chain couples TRBV27 to TRBJ2-7; TRBD1 aligns across 11 bases. With 2 bases clipped from V and 6 bases from J, the junction kept 3 bases outside the gene matches. Germline CDR1 MNHEY, CDR2 SMNVEV (reference sequence). The CDR3 runs to 14 residues. CDR3 loop: CASSLTGTGGEQYF. CDR3 coding DNA: TGTGCCAGCAGTTTAACCGGGACAGGGGGCGAGCAGTACTTC.

CDR3 protein: CASTPTGRNQPQHF. The CDR3 DNA is TGTGCCAGCACCCCGACAGGACGCAATCAGCCCCAGCATTTT. The rearrangement uses TRBV28 and TRBJ1-5, with D tentatively TRBD1 (6 bases). The germline V gene has CDR1 MDHEN and CDR2 SYDVKM. V dropped 7 bases and J dropped 2 bases, with 12 bases sitting between them. The CDR3 is 14 amino acids. Using reference TRBV28 and TRBJ1-5 for the parts outside the CDR3, the full variable domain is DVKVTQSSRYLVKRTGEKVFLECVQDMDHENMFWYRQDPGLGLRLIYFSYDVKMKEKGDIPEGYSVSREKKERFSLILESASTNQTSMYLCASTPTGRNQPQHFGDGTRLSIL.

This clonotype was seen more than once but under ten times. The chain uses TRBV7-2 and TRBJ2-7, with D unclear. The germline V gene has CDR1 SGHTA and CDR2 FQGNSA. There are 15 residues in the CDR3. The V and J ends lost 4 bases and 2 bases respectively, with 15 bases between them. The chain's CDR3 is CASSSVVLSAYEQYF. In DNA, the CDR3 is TGTGCCAGCAGCTCCGTGGTTCTCAGCGCCTACGAGCAGTACTTC.

Here the CDR3 DNA reads TGTGCCAGCAGCCCAACTGGCCATACGCAGTATTTT. Translating gives CASSPTGHTQYF. The chain carries TRBV3-1 and TRBJ2-3; D gene uncertain. Trimming stripped 4 bases from V and 7 bases from J, with 9 bases between. Germline CDR1 LGHDT, CDR2 YNNKEL (reference sequence). The CDR3 contains 12 residues.

V gene TRBV7-2 combines with J gene TRBJ2-7, with 11 bases identical to TRBD2. The CDR3 spans 16 residues. Losses at the gene ends were 5 bases for V and 5 bases for J; bases not matched to a gene: 11. CDR1 SGHTA and CDR2 FQGNSA come from the germline V gene. CDR3 protein: CASSPDDLAGGDEQYF. The CDR3 nucleotides read TGTGCCAGCAGCCCCGACGATCTAGCGGGGGGCGACGAGCAGTACTTC.

The chain couples TRBV14 to TRBJ2-7; the D call may be TRBD1 or TRBD2 (7 bases each). The germline V and J ends were trimmed by 1 base and 4 bases, with 17 bases remaining between them. The germline V gene encodes CDR1 SGHDN and CDR2 FVKESK. The CDR3 spans 16 residues. The chain's CDR3 is CASSQVKWQGGYEQYF. Here the CDR3 DNA reads TGTGCCAGCAGCCAAGTTAAGTGGCAGGGGGGGTACGAGCAGTACTTC. The whole variable domain, remainder taken from reference TRBV14 and TRBJ2-7, is EAGVTQFPSHSVIEKGQTVTLRCDPISGHDNLYWYRRVMGKEIKFLLHFVKESKQDESGMPNNRFLAERTGGTYSTLKVQPAELEDSGVYFCASSQVKWQGGYEQYFGPGTRLTVT.

Points on this clonotype: This may come from a read error, since a much larger clone is one base off. Because it lacks the conserved phenylalanine or tryptophan at the end, this CDR3 is likely a read error. This rearrangement joins TRBV5-1 to TRBJ2-7; D is unclear. V dropped 6 bases and J dropped 1 base, with 11 bases sitting between them. This CDR3 spans 13 amino acids. CDR1 is SGHRS and CDR2 is YFSETQ in the germline V gene. As DNA, the CDR3 is TGCGCCAGCACCTCGATGGGTTCCTACGAGCAGTACTGC. Its protein product is CASTSMGSYEQYC.

This clonotype was counted many times. V is TRBV5-1 and J is TRBJ2-2; 7 nucleotides agree with TRBD1. Germline CDR1 reads SGHRS; CDR2 reads YFSETQ. The J segment lost 1 base and the V segment lost 4 bases, leaving 4 bases of the junction unmatched. CDR3 length: 15 residues. CDR3 sequence reads: CASSTGQVNTGELFF. The CDR3 region has the DNA TGCGCCAGCAGCACTGGACAGGTGAACACCGGGGAGCTGTTTTTT.

This clonotype was picked up many times. The V call is TRBV12-3 or TRBV12-4, the J call TRBJ2-7; TRBD1 matches at 7 bases. V lost 3 bases to trimming and J lost 3 bases; unmatched junction nucleotides: 8. This CDR3 is 15 amino acids long. This CDR3 is CASSFWRQGNYEQYF. CDR3 sequence (DNA): TGTGCCAGCAGTTTTTGGAGACAGGGAAACTACGAGCAGTACTTC.

Ten or more counts support this clonotype. This chain joins TRBV24-1 and TRBJ2-5; D is undetermined. V was shortened by 5 bases and J by 4 bases, with 7 bases between the two germline ends. Germline CDR1 KGHDR, CDR2 SFDVKD. The CDR3 runs 12 residues. This CDR3 is CATSGWGETQYF. CDR3 nucleotide sequence: TGTGCCACCAGTGGATGGGGAGAGACCCAGTACTTC.

The chain links TRBV11-2 to TRBJ2-1; D uncertain. V dropped 5 bases and J dropped 8 bases, with 13 bases sitting between them. CDR1 is SGHAT, CDR2 FQNNGV, per germline. The CDR3 sequence is 13 residues long. CDR3 residues: CASSLTWGHEQFF. CDR3 DNA: TGTGCCAGCAGCCTTACTTGGGGTCATGAGCAGTTCTTC.

J is TRBJ2-1 and V is TRBV20-1, with 7 bases aligning to TRBD2. This CDR3 comprises 15 residues. The V gene end was trimmed by 2 bases and the J gene end by 1 base; junction bases not matched to a gene: 5. The germline V gene has CDR1 DFQATT and CDR2 SNEGSKA (reference sequence). The CDR3 DNA reads TGCAGTGCTAGAAGTGGACTAGAGTCCTACAATGAGCAGTTCTTC. The encoded protein is CSARSGLESYNEQFF.

Ten or more counts support this clonotype. V gene TRBV20-1 combines with J gene TRBJ2-1; TRBD2 agrees at 10 bases. The length of the CDR3 is 16 residues. V lost 0 bases, J lost 8 bases, and 10 bases stayed unmatched. The germline V gene encodes CDR1 DFQATT and CDR2 SNEGSKA (reference sequence). The CDR3 loop is CSARDPPGSGGDEQFF. The DNA of the CDR3 is TGCAGTGCTAGAGACCCGCCGGGGAGCGGGGGGGATGAGCAGTTCTTC.

The chain links TRBV13 to TRBJ1-4; 7 nucleotides line up with TRBD1. Trimming took 5 bases from V and 8 from J; bases not matched to a gene: 23. Germline CDR1 PRHDT, CDR2 FYEKMQ (reference sequence). The CDR3 consists of 19 residues. This chain's CDR3 is CASSRSPGGQGVNGEKLFF. The CDR3 nucleotides read TGTGCCAGCAGCCGCTCCCCGGGGGGGCAGGGGGTCAACGGGGAAAAACTGTTTTTT.

This clonotype was counted ten times or more. This rearrangement joins TRBV6-5 to TRBJ1-5; weak D call: TRBD1 (6 bases). Germline V gives CDR1 MNHEY, CDR2 SVGAGI. The V gene lost 3 bases and the J gene lost 0 bases, with 9 bases spanning the gap. This CDR3 comprises 15 residues. The CDR3 sequence: CASSYIRGSNQPQHF. The CDR3, as DNA: TGTGCCAGCAGTTATATCAGGGGTAGCAATCAGCCCCAGCATTTT.

This clonotype was picked up many times. The V call is TRBV29-1, the J call TRBJ2-2; D possibly corresponds to TRBD1 (5 bases). Germline CDR1 and CDR2: SQVTM and ANQGSEA. This CDR3 contains 13 residues. Between the trimmed V and J ends, which lost 1 base and 4 bases, there was a span of 7 bases. The CDR3 DNA follows: TGCAGCGTTGAAGGGGGCGGCACCGGGGAGCTGTTTTTT. Its translation: CSVEGGGTGELFF.

This clonotype has only a few counts. The rearrangement joins TRBV30 to TRBJ1-1; D possibly corresponds to TRBD1 (5 bases). Deletions cut 0 bases from V and 0 bases from J, with 8 bases between. Per germline, CDR1 GTSNPN and CDR2 SVGIG (reference sequence). The CDR3 contains 14 residues. CDR3 bases: TGTGCCTGGAGTGTACCACAGGTGAACACTGAAGCTTTCTTT. Encoded protein: CAWSVPQVNTEAFF.

V is TRBV4-3 and J is TRBJ2-7, with 9 nucleotides matching TRBD2. V gave up 0 bases and J gave up 2 bases; unmatched junction bases: 2. This CDR3 spans 15 amino acids. Germline CDR1 is LGHNA and CDR2 is YSLEER. DNA for the CDR3: TGCGCCAGCAGCCAAGATGCTAGCGGGACCTACGAGCAGTACTTC. This gives the protein CASSQDASGTYEQYF.

The gene calls are TRBV7-2 and TRBJ2-7; possible D gene TRBD1, 5 bases. Per germline, CDR1 SGHTA and CDR2 FQGNSA. Trimming took 1 base from V and 4 from J, leaving 14 bases between them. CDR3 size: 15 residues. The CDR3 DNA is TGTGCCAGCAGCTTAGGGACAATCCCTTTTTACGAGCAGTACTTC. Its translation is CASSLGTIPFYEQYF. The full variable domain, rest sourced from reference TRBV7-2 and TRBJ2-7, is GAGVSQSPSNKVTEKGKDVELRCDPISGHTALYWYRQSLGQGLEFLIYFQGNSAPDKSGLPSDRFSAERTGGSVSTLTIQRTQQEDSAVYLCASSLGTIPFYEQYFGPGTRLTVT.